This T cell receptor beta chain stems from a study of blood T cell repertoires in COVID-19. Study details: From T cells, B-cell-depleted T cells, or PBMCs came the material, which was cDNA or gDNA.

V lost 3 bases, J lost 5 bases, and 10 bases lay in between. The CDR3 contains 13 residues. CDR1 is MGHRA and CDR2 is YSYEKL in the germline V gene. In the authors' methods: Researchers report that nucleated cell counts were estimated from reference gene primer amplification. Generated by immunoSEQ multiplex PCR, the TCRdb table keeps only in-frame clones and is missing some. That table is the source of V, J and clone size, and D and trimming were worked out from the DNA. Seen here are 200,000 to 250,000 clones, about 80% observed once, and the top ten hold over 1.5%. Sample: peripheral blood. This TCR derives from a woman older than 75 with acute or convalescent COVID-19. V usage is TRBV4-1 and J usage is TRBJ2-5; a weak D match, TRBD2 (6 bases). The CDR3 DNA sequence: TGCGCCAGCAGCCAGGGTGGGGGGGAGACCCAGTACTTC. Translating gives CASSQGGGETQYF.